Listed below are T cell receptor beta chains from one sample, sequenced in a study of shared clonotypes between healthy human individuals. Using immunoSEQ multiplex PCR, the repertoire was profiled, and TCRdb retains in-frame clones only, with some absent. The data contain over 2 million clones, around 96% of them singletons. The sequenced sample was naive CD8+ T cells sorted from blood. The receptor source for this set is a young man in good health. The CDR3 runs from the conserved cysteine through the conserved F or W. A D gene is named only where the DNA matches it firmly.

TRBJ2-7,TRBD2,TRBV30,CAWSVELAGEEQYF
TRBJ2-3,TRBD1,TRBV5-4,CASNPPGQGFTDTQYF
TRBJ2-3,TRBD2,TRBV7-2,CASSFVVAGEDGTDTQYF
TRBJ1-2,-,TRBV5-1,CASSIGGVNYGYTF
TRBJ2-5,-,TRBV27,CASSLNGVGETQYF
TRBJ1-1,TRBD1,TRBV7-9,CASSSGQALNTEAFF
TRBJ2-7,-,TRBV13,CASSQRLYEQYF
TRBJ2-2,TRBD2,TRBV27,CASSLGGRNTGELFF
TRBJ2-3,TRBD2,TRBV4-1,CASSQVPGGYTDTQYF
TRBJ1-5,-,TRBV4-1,CASSQGVGPQHF
TRBJ2-3,-,TRBV19,CASSMSGISTDTQYF
TRBJ2-2,-,TRBV6-6,CASQVRMDTGELFF
TRBJ2-1,TRBD2,TRBV7-2,CASGYLAGDLGNEQFF
TRBJ2-1,TRBD1,TRBV5-1,CASSLTGGLYNEQFF
TRBJ2-1,-,TRBV4-3,CASSQGRWEENEQFF
TRBJ2-3,-,TRBV4-3,CASSQEVVGSTDTQYF
TRBJ2-5,-,TRBV9,CASNPGGDFQETQYF
TRBJ2-2,-,TRBV21-1,CASSKDGDLTSGNTGELFF
TRBJ2-1,TRBD1,TRBV7-8,CASSPFLTGEENEQFF
TRBJ2-3,TRBD1,TRBV2,CASSDPRTGVDTQYF
TRBJ1-4,TRBD1,TRBV7-9,CASSSGTGKEKLFF
TRBJ2-7,-,TRBV7-9,CASSFRLYEQYF
TRBJ2-3,-,TRBV30,CAWSVSDRHAGSTQYF
TRBJ2-3,-,TRBV25-1,CASSGLPPSSPRFHF
TRBJ2-7,-,TRBV15,CATSRDPESSSYEQYF
TRBJ2-5,-,TRBV28,CASSWSGGETQYF
TRBJ1-2,TRBD1,TRBV11-2,CASTPGQGRNYGYTF
TRBJ2-5,TRBD1,TRBV2,CASSAPDRVSWETQYF
TRBJ2-7,TRBD2,TRBV4-1,CASSQVGLAGYEQYF
TRBJ1-4,TRBD1,TRBV9,CASSGGGSNEKLFF
TRBJ2-3,TRBD2,TRBV7-9,CASSPWTSGRLTDTQYF
TRBJ2-7,-,TRBV6-1,CASSEGGIPYEQYF
TRBJ2-3,TRBD2,TRBV2,CASRGTSGTDTQYF
TRBJ1-2,-,TRBV4-3,CASSQDPRQDNGYGYTF
TRBJ2-5,TRBD2,TRBV11-1,CASSHSGGGYQQETQYF
TRBJ2-1,TRBD2,TRBV5-1,CASSAGTNNEQFF
TRBJ1-1,-,TRBV7-9,CASSLYQGNTEAFF
TRBJ2-7,TRBD2,TRBV13,CASSDRGASGSYEQYF
TRBJ1-1,TRBD1,TRBV30,CAWNNREGANTEAFF
-,TRBD2,TRBV11-3,CASSSGGAAGEQYF
TRBJ2-3,-,TRBV7-2,CASSLLGGADTQYF
TRBJ2-5,TRBD2,TRBV11-2,CASSSWTGGVGTQYF
TRBJ1-3,-,TRBV9,CASSPGDLLGNTIYF
TRBJ2-7,TRBD2,TRBV18,CASSPPYGRSSYEQYF
TRBJ1-1,-,TRBV27,CASSDTGFGTEAFF
TRBJ2-6,-,TRBV11-2,CASSLGLFYSGANVLTF
TRBJ2-5,-,TRBV25-1,CASSPPRDSFQETQYF